This T cell receptor (beta chain) derives from a study of regulatory T cells in long-lasting Graves disease. This clonotype was recorded at least ten times. Regarding time point: newly diagnosed GD, antithyroid drugs for less than 3 months. PBMC-extracted RNA yielded the TCR library. Combining iRepertoire HTBI primers with Arm-PCR of CDR3 regions, the authors built TCR beta libraries. One entry per CDR3 protein, called by TCRdb with MiXCR from the multiplex PCR reads. This sample has 370,000 or so distinct CDR3 sequences, with roughly 16% found just once. These data were also filed under a second study, of T cells in Graves' hyperthyroidism and ophthalmopathy.

The sample in question was peripheral blood mononuclear cells (PBMCs), obtained at new diagnosis, from a patient treated with antithyroid drugs. The sequence was obtained from a woman aged 18-29 years with Graves disease.

In DNA form, the CDR3 reads TGTGCCAGCAGCCAAGATAGGGGCAGGGAGGCCAACTATGGCTACACCTTC. This gives the protein CASSQDRGREANYGYTF. The gene calls are TRBV3-1 and TRBJ1-2; perhaps TRBD1 as D (5 bases). This CDR3 contains 17 residues. Trimming shortened V by 0 bases and J by 2 bases, and 16 bases separated the two germline ends. Germline CDR1 is LGHDT and CDR2 is YNNKEL (reference sequence). Supplemented by reference TRBV3-1 and TRBJ1-2, the full variable domain reads DTAVSQTPKYLVTQMGNDKSIKCEQNLGHDTMYWYKQDSKKFLKIMFSYNNKELIINETVPNRFSPKSPDKAHLNLHINSLELGDSAVYFCASSQDRGREANYGYTFGSGTRLTVV.